A selection of T cell receptor beta chains follows, all from one sample in a study of shared clonotypes between healthy human individuals. Clones were read by immunoSEQ multiplex PCR, and TCRdb kept only the in-frame ones, dropping some. The table includes just over 2,000,000 clones, 95% detected once. Source material: naive CD4+ T cells sorted from blood. The receptors derive from a man aged 18 to 29 in good health. Each CDR3 is given with its conserved first and last residue. A D gene is named only where the DNA matches it firmly. Expanded clones get a size class; other rows say once, few or many, or leave the size out.

J	D	V	size	CDR3	DNA
TRBJ1-4	.	TRBV28	.	CASRTGFGTTNEKLFF	TGTGCCAGCAGAACAGGATTTGGAACAACTAATGAAAAACTGTTTTTT
TRBJ2-7	.	TRBV15	.	CATSKNSMLQYF	TGTGCCACCAGCAAGAACAGCATGTTACAGTACTTC
TRBJ1-1	.	TRBV27	.	CASSLGPLTEAFF	TGTGCCAGCAGTCTCGGGCCCCTTACTGAAGCTTTCTTT
TRBJ2-7	TRBD1	TRBV10-3	once	CAISESGTGYEQYF	TGTGCCATCAGTGAGTCTGGGACAGGCTACGAGCAGTACTTC
TRBJ2-1	.	TRBV4-1	.	CASSQGGLYNEQFF	TGCGCCAGCAGCCAAGGGGGTCTCTACAATGAGCAGTTCTTC
TRBJ2-2	.	TRBV6-1	.	CATLKSANTGELFF	TGTGCCACCCTTAAATCCGCGAACACCGGGGAGCTGTTTTTT
TRBJ2-3	.	TRBV25-1	few	CATDGGTDTQYF	TGTGCCACCGACGGGGGTACAGATACGCAGTATTTT
TRBJ2-3	.	TRBV7-9	.	CASSPPEQPSTDTQYF	TGTGCCAGCAGCCCCCCAGAGCAGCCTAGCACAGATACGCAGTATTTT
TRBJ2-2	.	TRBV27	.	CASRTTNTGELFF	TGTGCCAGCAGAACAACGAACACCGGGGAGCTGTTTTTT
TRBJ2-5	.	TRBV12-5	.	CASGLTPGQHVGTQYF	TGTGCTAGTGGGCTGACCCCCGGACAGCACGTAGGGACCCAGTACTTC
TRBJ2-2	.	TRBV19	.	CASSAGPAFGELFF	TGTGCCAGTAGTGCAGGCCCGGCTTTCGGGGAGCTGTTTTTT
TRBJ2-2	TRBD2	TRBV5-1	.	CASSVLAGPVSGELFF	TGCGCCAGCAGCGTGCTAGCGGGACCTGTCAGTGGGGAGCTGTTTTTT
TRBJ2-7	.	TRBV6-1	.	CASSESGSSYEQYF	TGTGCCAGCAGTGAAAGTGGAAGCTCCTACGAGCAGTACTTC
TRBJ2-7	.	TRBV4-3	.	CASSRSVDYEQYF	TGCGCCAGCAGCCGGTCGGTTGATTACGAGCAGTACTTC
TRBJ1-5	.	TRBV7-2	.	CASSQLAGSNQPQHF	TGTGCCAGCAGCCAGCTCGCGGGGAGCAATCAGCCCCAGCATTTT
TRBJ2-3	TRBD2	TRBV7-9	.	CASSLGTSGYTDTQYF	TGTGCCAGCAGCTTAGGGACTAGCGGGTACACAGATACGCAGTATTTT
TRBJ2-7	TRBD2	TRBV11-2	.	CASSFLREGLYEQYF	TGTGCCAGCAGCTTTTTGAGGGAGGGCCTTTACGAGCAGTACTTC
TRBJ2-1	.	TRBV11-2	.	CASSSSLGEKQFF	TGTGCCAGCAGCTCCTCCCTGGGGGAGAAGCAGTTCTTC
TRBJ2-7	.	TRBV27	.	CASSAEGGVYEQYF	TGTGCCAGCAGTGCCGAGGGGGGGGTCTACGAGCAGTACTTC
TRBJ2-1	.	TRBV5-1	.	CASTAFESHNEQFF	TGCGCCAGCACAGCGTTCGAGTCCCACAATGAGCAGTTCTTC
TRBJ1-2	.	TRBV28	.	CASRKVQGHYGYTF	TGTGCCAGCAGAAAGGTGCAGGGGCACTATGGCTACACCTTC
TRBJ2-1	TRBD2	TRBV4-1	.	CASSRLAGGHNEQFF	TGCGCCAGCAGCCGGTTAGCGGGGGGCCACAATGAGCAGTTCTTC
TRBJ1-6	.	TRBV7-8	.	CASSLNLPGDSPLHF	TGTGCCAGCAGCTTGAATCTTCCCGGGGATTCACCCCTCCACTTT
TRBJ2-1	TRBD2	TRBV4-1	once	CASSQGTGGNNEQFF	TGCGCCAGCAGCCAAGGCACGGGGGGTAACAATGAGCAGTTCTTC
TRBJ1-5	.	TRBV15	.	CATTGRNSNQPQHF	TGTGCCACGACCGGGAGGAATAGCAATCAGCCCCAGCATTTT
TRBJ1-2	.	TRBV6-5	.	CASSFGRPYGYTF	TGTGCCAGCAGTTTTGGACGCCCCTATGGCTACACCTTC
TRBJ2-1	TRBD1	TRBV27	once	CASSPPRTGASYNEQFF	TGTGCCAGCAGTCCGCCGAGGACAGGGGCGTCCTACAATGAGCAGTTCTTC
TRBJ1-4	.	TRBV30	.	CAWSSPQRTTNEKLFF	TGTGCCTGGAGTAGTCCCCAGAGGACAACTAATGAAAAACTGTTTTTT
TRBJ2-1	TRBD2	TRBV30	.	CAWSVDPPTSGRAGEQFF	TGTGCCTGGAGTGTCGATCCCCCTACTAGCGGGAGGGCCGGAGAGCAGTTCTTC
TRBJ1-2	TRBD1	TRBV6-5	.	CASSYGRQGFGYTF	TGTGCCAGCAGTTACGGCCGACAGGGTTTTGGCTACACCTTC
TRBJ1-1	.	TRBV6-5	.	CATSRQSHTEAFF	TGTGCCACCTCAAGACAGTCCCACACTGAAGCTTTCTTT
TRBJ2-5	.	TRBV5-6	.	CASSLIQGRETQYF	TGTGCCAGCAGCTTGATCCAGGGGAGAGAGACCCAGTACTTC
TRBJ2-5	.	TRBV11-3	.	CASSSRGGETQYF	TGTGCCAGCAGCTCCCGAGGGGGAGAGACCCAGTACTTC
TRBJ1-1	TRBD1	TRBV5-6	.	CASSVRQGARTEAFF	TGTGCCAGCAGCGTAAGACAGGGGGCGCGAACTGAAGCTTTCTTT
TRBJ1-5	TRBD1	TRBV29-1	.	CSVVLSGTAYSNQPQHF	TGCAGCGTTGTATTGTCCGGGACAGCGTATAGCAATCAGCCCCAGCATTTT
TRBJ1-4	.	TRBV4-1	.	CASSQVANEKLFF	TGCGCCAGCAGCCAAGTGGCTAATGAAAAACTGTTTTTT
TRBJ1-5	TRBD1	TRBV2	.	CASSRRGPTGGADQPQHF	TGTGCCAGCAGCCGGAGGGGCCCGACAGGGGGCGCTGACCAGCCCCAGCATTTT
TRBJ2-2	TRBD2	TRBV7-2	.	CASSSASGGSRELFF	TGTGCCAGCAGCTCAGCTAGCGGGGGTTCCAGGGAGCTGTTTTTT
TRBJ2-7	TRBD1	TRBV9	once	CASSVWSGGEQYF	TGTGCCAGCAGCGTATGGTCAGGGGGCGAGCAGTACTTC
TRBJ2-7	.	TRBV23-1	.	CASSLCGAYEQYF	TGCGCCAGCAGTCTGTGCGGGGCCTACGAGCAGTACTTC
TRBJ2-3	.	TRBV30	.	CAWSVVADTQYF	TGTGCCTGGAGTGTGGTCGCAGATACGCAGTATTTT
TRBJ1-6	TRBD1	TRBV27	.	CASSFAGTGISPLHF	TGTGCCAGCAGCTTTGCCGGGACAGGTATTTCACCCCTCCACTTT
TRBJ2-3	TRBD2	TRBV7-2	.	CASSPGASGYTDTQYF	TGTGCCAGCAGCCCCGGGGCTAGCGGATACACAGATACGCAGTATTTT
TRBJ2-5	TRBD1	TRBV25-1	.	CASSDSRQGATQYF	TGTGCCAGCAGTGATTCCCGACAGGGGGCGACCCAGTACTTC
TRBJ2-2	.	TRBV9	.	CASSIGDRTGELFF	TGTGCCAGCAGCATAGGGGATCGCACCGGGGAGCTGTTTTTT
TRBJ1-2	.	TRBV7-9	.	CASSQGDYGYTF	TGTGCCAGCAGCCAGGGAGACTATGGCTACACCTTC
TRBJ1-1	TRBD1	TRBV30	.	CAWSVMGQSNTEAFF	TGTGCCTGGAGTGTCATGGGACAGTCGAACACTGAAGCTTTCTTT
TRBJ1-2	TRBD1	TRBV9	.	CASSAGQGPSYGYTF	TGTGCCAGCAGCGCCGGACAGGGACCGTCCTATGGCTACACCTTC
TRBJ1-6	TRBD1	TRBV2	few	CASSARTGENSPLHF	TGTGCCAGCAGTGCCCGGACAGGGGAGAATTCACCCCTCCACTTT
TRBJ1-1	TRBD1	TRBV11-3	.	CASSSRTGDTEAFF	TGTGCCAGCAGCTCACGGACAGGGGACACTGAAGCTTTCTTT
TRBJ2-2	TRBD2	TRBV11-3	once	CASSFASGRAGNTGELFF	TGTGCCAGCAGCTTCGCTAGCGGGAGGGCGGGGAACACCGGGGAGCTGTTTTTT
TRBJ2-7	.	TRBV15	.	CATSRRDSNYEQYF	TGTGCCACCAGCAGACGGGACTCGAATTACGAGCAGTACTTC
TRBJ1-2	.	TRBV7-9	.	CASSLDDSGYTF	TGTGCCAGCAGCTTAGATGACAGTGGCTACACCTTC
TRBJ2-3	.	TRBV4-1	.	CASSQVPGSSTDTQYF	TGCGCCAGCAGCCAAGTTCCCGGGTCTAGCACAGATACGCAGTATTTT
TRBJ2-7	.	TRBV7-9	.	CASSPTAYEQYF	TGTGCCAGCAGCCCGACAGCCTACGAGCAGTACTTC